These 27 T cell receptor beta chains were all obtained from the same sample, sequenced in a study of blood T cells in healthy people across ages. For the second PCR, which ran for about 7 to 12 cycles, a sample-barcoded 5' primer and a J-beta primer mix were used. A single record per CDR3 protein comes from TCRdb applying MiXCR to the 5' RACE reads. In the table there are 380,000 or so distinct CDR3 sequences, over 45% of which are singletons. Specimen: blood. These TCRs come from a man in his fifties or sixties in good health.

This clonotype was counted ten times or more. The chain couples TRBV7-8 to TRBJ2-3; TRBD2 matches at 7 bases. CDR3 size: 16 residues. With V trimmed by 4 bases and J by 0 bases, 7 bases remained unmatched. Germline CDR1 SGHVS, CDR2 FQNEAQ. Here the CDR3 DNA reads TGTGCCAGCAGCTCCTTCCTAGCGGCTAGCACAGATACGCAGTATTTT. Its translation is CASSSFLAASTDTQYF.

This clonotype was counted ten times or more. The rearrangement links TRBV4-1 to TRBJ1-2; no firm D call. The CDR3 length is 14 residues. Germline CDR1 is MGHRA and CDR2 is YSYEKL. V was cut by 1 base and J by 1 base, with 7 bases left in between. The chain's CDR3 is CASSQVPDNYGYTF. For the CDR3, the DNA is TGCGCCAGCAGCCAAGTCCCCGATAACTATGGCTACACCTTC.

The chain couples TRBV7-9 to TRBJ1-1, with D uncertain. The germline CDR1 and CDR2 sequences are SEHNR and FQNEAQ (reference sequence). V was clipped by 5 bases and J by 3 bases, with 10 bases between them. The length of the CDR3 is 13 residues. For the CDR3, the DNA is TGTGCCAGCAGCATGAACGGGGACACTGAAGCTTTCTTT. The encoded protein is CASSMNGDTEAFF.

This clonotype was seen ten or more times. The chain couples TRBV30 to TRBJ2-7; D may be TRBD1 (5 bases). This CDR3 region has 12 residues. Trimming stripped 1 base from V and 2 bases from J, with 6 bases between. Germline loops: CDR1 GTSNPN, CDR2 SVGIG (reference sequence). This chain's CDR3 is CAWSEQAYEQYF. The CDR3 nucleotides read TGTGCCTGGAGTGAACAGGCCTACGAGCAGTACTTC.

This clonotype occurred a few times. DNA for the CDR3: TGCAGCGCCAGACTAGCGGGGGGCTCAGATACGCAGTATTTT. It codes for CSARLAGGSDTQYF. The V gene is TRBV29-1, the J gene TRBJ2-3; TRBD2 matches at 13 bases. The CDR3 consists of 14 residues. Germline V gene data show CDR1 as SQVTM and CDR2 as ANQGSEA. With V trimmed by 7 bases and J by 4 bases, 5 bases remained unmatched.

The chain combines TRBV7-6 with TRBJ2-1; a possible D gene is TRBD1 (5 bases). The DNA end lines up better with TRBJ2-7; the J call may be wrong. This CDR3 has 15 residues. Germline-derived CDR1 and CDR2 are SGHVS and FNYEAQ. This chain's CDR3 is CASSKTERNYNEQYF. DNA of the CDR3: TGTGCCAGCAGTAAGACAGAACGAAACTACAATGAGCAGTACTTC.

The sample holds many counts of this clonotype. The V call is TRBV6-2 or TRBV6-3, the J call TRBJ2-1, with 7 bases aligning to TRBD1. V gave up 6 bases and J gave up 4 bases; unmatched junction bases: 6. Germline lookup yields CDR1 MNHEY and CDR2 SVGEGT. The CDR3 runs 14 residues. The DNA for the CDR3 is TGTGCCAGCAGGACGACAGGGAAGTACAATGAGCAGTTCTTC. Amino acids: CASRTTGKYNEQFF.

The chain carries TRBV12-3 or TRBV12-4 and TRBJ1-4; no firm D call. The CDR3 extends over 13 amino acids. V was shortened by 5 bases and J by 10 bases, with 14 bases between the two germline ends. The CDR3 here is CASSEAAGGKLFF. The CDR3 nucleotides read TGTGCCAGCAGTGAGGCCGCAGGAGGAAAACTGTTTTTT.

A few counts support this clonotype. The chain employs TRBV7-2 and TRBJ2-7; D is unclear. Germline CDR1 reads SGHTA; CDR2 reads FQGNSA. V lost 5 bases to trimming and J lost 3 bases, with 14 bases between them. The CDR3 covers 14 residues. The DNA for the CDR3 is TGTGCCAGCAGCCTAGACGTGCGGAACTACGAGCAGTACTTC. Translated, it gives CASSLDVRNYEQYF.

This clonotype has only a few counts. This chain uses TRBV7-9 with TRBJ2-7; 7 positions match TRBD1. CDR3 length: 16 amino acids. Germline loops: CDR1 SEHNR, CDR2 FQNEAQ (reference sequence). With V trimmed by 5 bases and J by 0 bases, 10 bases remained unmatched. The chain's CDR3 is CASSLPRDSSSYEQYF. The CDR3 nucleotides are TGTGCCAGCAGCCTACCGAGGGACAGTAGCTCCTACGAGCAGTACTTC.

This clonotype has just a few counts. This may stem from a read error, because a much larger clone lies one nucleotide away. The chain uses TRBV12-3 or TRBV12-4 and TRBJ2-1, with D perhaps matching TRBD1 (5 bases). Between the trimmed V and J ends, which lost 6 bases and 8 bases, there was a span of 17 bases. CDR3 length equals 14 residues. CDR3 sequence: CASRVRGRSDEQFF. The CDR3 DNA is TGTGCCAGCAGGGTAAGGGGTAGGTCGGATGAGCAGTTCTTC.

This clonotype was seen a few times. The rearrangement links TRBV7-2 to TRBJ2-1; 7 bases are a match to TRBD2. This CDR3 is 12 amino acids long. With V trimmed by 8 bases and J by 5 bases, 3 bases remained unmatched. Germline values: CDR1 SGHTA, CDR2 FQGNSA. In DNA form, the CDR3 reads TGTGCCAGCGGGGGGGATAACAATGAGCAGTTCTTC. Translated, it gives CASGGDNNEQFF.

The CDR3 protein is CAWTEGGYNSPLHF. As DNA, the CDR3 is TGTGCCTGGACGGAAGGGGGCTATAATTCACCCCTCCACTTT. The chain carries TRBV30 and TRBJ1-6, with D perhaps matching TRBD1 (6 bases). V was clipped by 4 bases and J by 3 bases, with 10 bases between them. The germline V gene has CDR1 GTSNPN and CDR2 SVGIG (reference sequence). CDR3 length equals 14 residues.

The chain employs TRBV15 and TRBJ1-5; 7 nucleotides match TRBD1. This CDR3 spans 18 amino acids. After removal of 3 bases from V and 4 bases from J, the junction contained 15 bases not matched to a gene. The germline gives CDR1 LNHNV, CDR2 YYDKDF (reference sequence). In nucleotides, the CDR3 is TGTGCCACCAGCAGGGAGGGCACAGGGGCTTATAGGAATCAGCCCCAGCATTTT. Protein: CATSREGTGAYRNQPQHF.

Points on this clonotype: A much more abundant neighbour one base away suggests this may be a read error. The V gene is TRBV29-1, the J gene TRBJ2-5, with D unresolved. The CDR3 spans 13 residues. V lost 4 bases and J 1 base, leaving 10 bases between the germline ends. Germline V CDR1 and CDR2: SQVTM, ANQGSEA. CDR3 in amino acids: CSVAPISQETQYF. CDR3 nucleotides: TGCAGCGTTGCCCCAATATCCCAAGAGACCCAGTACTTC.

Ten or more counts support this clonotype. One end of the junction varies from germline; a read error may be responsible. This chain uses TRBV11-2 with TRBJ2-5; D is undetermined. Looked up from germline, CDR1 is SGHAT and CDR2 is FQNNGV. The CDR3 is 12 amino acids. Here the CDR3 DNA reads TGCGCCAGCAGCTTGGCCCAAGAGACCCAGTACTTC. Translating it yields CASSLAQETQYF.

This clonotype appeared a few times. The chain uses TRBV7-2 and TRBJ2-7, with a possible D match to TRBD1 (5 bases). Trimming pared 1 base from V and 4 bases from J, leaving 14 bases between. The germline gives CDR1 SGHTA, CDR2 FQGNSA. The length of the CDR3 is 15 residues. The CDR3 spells CASSLGGRATYEQYF. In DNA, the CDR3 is TGTGCCAGCAGCTTAGGGGGCAGGGCCACTTACGAGCAGTACTTC. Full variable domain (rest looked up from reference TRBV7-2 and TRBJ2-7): GAGVSQSPSNKVTEKGKDVELRCDPISGHTALYWYRQSLGQGLEFLIYFQGNSAPDKSGLPSDRFSAERTGGSVSTLTIQRTQQEDSAVYLCASSLGGRATYEQYFGPGTRLTVT.

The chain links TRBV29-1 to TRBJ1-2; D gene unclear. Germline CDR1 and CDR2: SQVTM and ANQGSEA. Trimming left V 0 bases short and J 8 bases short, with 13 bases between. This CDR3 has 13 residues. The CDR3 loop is CSVEEGGWGGYTF. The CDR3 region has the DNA TGCAGCGTTGAAGAAGGAGGGTGGGGAGGCTACACCTTC.

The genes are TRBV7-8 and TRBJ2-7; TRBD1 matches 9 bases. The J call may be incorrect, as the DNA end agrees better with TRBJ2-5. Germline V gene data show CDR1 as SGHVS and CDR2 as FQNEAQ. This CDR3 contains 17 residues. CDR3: CASSLATGGHYKQTQYF. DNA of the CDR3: TGTGCCAGCAGCTTAGCGACAGGGGGGCACTATAAGCAGACCCAGTACTTC.

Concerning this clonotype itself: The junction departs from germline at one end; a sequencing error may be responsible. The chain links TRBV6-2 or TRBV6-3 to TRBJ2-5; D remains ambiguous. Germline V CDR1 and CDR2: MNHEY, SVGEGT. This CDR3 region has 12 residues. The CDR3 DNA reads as TGTGCCACCAGTTGGGTCGGAGAGACCCAGTACTTC. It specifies CATSWVGETQYF.

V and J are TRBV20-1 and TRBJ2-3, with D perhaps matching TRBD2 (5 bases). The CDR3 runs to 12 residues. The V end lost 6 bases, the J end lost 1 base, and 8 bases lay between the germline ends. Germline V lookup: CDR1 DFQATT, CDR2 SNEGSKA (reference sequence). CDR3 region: CSAELGTDTQYF. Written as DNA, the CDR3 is TGCAGTGCCGAACTAGGCACAGATACGCAGTATTTT.

The CDR3 sequence: CASGPDSAGELFF. CDR3 DNA: TGCGCCAGCGGTCCTGACTCAGCCGGGGAGCTGTTTTTT. The chain carries TRBV5-1 and TRBJ2-2, with no clear D. Germline assignment: CDR1 SGHRS and CDR2 YFSETQ. Trimming pared 7 bases from V and 6 bases from J, leaving 13 bases between. CDR3 length: 13 residues. The full variable domain, completed using reference TRBV5-1 and TRBJ2-2, is KAGVTQTPRYLIKTRGQQVTLSCSPISGHRSVSWYQQTPGQGLQFLFEYFSETQRNKGNFPGRFSGRQFSNSRSEMNVSTLELGDSALYLCASGPDSAGELFFGEGSRLTVL.

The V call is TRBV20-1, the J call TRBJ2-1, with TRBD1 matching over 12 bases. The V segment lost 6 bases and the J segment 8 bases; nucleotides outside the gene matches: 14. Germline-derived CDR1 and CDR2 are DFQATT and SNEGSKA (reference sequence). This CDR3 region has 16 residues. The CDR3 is CSAALRRDRGRDEQFF. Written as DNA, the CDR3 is TGCAGTGCCGCACTACGCCGGGACAGGGGGCGGGATGAGCAGTTCTTC.

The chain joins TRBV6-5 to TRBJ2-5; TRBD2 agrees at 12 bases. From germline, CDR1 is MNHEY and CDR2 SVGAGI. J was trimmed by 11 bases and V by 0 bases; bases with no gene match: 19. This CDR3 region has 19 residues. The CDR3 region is CASSYSRMASGRASNEQYF. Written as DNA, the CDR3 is TGTGCCAGCAGTTACTCCCGAATGGCTAGCGGGAGGGCCTCCAATGAGCAGTACTTC.

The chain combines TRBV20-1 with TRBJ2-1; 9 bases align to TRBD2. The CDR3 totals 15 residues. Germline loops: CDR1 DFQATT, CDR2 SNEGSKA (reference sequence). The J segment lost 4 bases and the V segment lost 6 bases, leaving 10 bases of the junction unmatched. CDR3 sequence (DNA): TGCAGTGCCATGACTAGCGGAGTCCGGTACAATGAGCAGTTCTTC. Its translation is CSAMTSGVRYNEQFF.

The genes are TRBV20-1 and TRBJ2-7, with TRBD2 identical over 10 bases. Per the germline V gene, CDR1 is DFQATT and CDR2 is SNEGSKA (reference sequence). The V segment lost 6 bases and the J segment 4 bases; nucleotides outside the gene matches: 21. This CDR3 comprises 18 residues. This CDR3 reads CSAASTYQREGLIYEQYF. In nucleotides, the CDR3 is TGCAGTGCCGCCTCAACCTACCAGCGGGAGGGCCTTATTTACGAGCAGTACTTC.

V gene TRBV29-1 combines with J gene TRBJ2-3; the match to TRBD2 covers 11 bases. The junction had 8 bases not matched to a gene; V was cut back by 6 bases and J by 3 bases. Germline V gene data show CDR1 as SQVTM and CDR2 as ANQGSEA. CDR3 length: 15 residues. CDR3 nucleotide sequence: TGCAGCGTCGTAACCGGGACTAGCGGAACAGATACGCAGTATTTT. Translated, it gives CSVVTGTSGTDTQYF.